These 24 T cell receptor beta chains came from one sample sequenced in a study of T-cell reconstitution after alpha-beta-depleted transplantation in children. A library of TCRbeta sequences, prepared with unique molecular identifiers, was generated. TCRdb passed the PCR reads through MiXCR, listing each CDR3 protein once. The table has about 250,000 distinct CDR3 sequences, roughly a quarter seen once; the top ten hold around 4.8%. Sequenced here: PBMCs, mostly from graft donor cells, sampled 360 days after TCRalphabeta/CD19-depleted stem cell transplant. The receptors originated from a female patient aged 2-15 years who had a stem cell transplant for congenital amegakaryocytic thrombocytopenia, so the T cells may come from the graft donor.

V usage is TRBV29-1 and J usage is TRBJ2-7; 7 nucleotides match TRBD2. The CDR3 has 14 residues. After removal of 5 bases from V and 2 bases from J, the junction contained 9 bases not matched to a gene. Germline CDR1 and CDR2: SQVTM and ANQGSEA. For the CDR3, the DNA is TGCAGCGTTTTCGTCGGGGGGAAAGCCTACGAGCAGTACTTC. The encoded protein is CSVFVGGKAYEQYF.

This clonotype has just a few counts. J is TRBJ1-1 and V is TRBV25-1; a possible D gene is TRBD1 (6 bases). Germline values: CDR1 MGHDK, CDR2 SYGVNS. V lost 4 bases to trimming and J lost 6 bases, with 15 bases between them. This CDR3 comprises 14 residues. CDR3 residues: CASSGGTIGAEAFF. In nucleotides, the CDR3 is TGTGCCAGCAGTGGAGGGACAATTGGGGCTGAAGCTTTCTTT.

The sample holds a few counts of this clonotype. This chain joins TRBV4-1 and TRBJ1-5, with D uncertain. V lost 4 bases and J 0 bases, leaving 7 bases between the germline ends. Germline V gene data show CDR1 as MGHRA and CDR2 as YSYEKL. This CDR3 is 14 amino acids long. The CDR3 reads CASSPQPSNQPQHF. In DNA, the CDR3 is TGCGCCAGCAGCCCCCAACCTAGCAATCAGCCCCAGCATTTT.

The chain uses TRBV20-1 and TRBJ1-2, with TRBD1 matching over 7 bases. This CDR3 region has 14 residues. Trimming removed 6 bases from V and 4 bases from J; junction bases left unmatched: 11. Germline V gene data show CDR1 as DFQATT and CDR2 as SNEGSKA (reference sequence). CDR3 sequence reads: CSAPRGQVGYGYTF. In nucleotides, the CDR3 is TGCAGTGCCCCGAGAGGACAGGTCGGCTATGGCTACACCTTC.

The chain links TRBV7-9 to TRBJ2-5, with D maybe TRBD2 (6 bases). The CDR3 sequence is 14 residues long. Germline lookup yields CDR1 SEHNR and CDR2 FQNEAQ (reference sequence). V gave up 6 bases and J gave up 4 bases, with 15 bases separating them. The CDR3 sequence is CASSSTGERETQYF. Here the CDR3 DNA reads TGTGCCAGCAGTTCTACGGGGGAGCGAGAGACCCAGTACTTC. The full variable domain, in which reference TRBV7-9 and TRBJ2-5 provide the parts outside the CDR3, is DTGVSQNPRHKITKRGQNVTFRCDPISEHNRLYWYRQTLGQGPEFLTYFQNEAQLEKSRLLSDRFSAERPKGSFSTLEIQRTEQGDSAMYLCASSSTGERETQYFGPGTRLLVL.

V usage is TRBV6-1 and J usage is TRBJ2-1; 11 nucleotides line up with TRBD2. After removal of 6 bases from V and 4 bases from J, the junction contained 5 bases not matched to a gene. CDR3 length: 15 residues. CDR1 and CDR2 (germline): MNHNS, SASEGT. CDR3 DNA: TGTGCCAGCAGACCTAGCGGGGGGCAATACAATGAGCAGTTCTTC. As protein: CASRPSGGQYNEQFF.

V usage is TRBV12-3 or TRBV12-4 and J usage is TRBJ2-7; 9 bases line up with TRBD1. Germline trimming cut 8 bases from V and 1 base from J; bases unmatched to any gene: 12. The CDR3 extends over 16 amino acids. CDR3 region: CASATNRGRGSYEQYF. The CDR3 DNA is TGTGCCAGCGCAACTAACAGGGGGCGCGGGTCCTACGAGCAGTACTTC.

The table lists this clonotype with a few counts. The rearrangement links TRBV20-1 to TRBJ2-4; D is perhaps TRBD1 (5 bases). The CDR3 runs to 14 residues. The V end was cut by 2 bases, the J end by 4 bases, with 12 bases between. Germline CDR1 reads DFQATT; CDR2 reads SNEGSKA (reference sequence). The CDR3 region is CSARTGEGKNIQYF. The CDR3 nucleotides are TGCAGTGCTAGAACAGGAGAAGGGAAAAACATTCAGTACTTC.

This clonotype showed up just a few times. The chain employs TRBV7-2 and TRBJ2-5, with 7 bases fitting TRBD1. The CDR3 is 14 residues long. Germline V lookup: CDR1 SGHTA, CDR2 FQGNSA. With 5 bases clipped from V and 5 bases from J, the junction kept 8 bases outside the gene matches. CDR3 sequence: CASSLGQERETQYF. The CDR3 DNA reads TGTGCCAGCAGCCTAGGACAGGAACGGGAGACCCAGTACTTC.

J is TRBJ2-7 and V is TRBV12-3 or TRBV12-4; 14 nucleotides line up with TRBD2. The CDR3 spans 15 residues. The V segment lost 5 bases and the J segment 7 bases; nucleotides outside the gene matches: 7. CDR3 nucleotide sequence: TGTGCCAGCAGTGGACAGGGACTAGCGGGAGCTGAGCAGTACTTC. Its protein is CASSGQGLAGAEQYF.

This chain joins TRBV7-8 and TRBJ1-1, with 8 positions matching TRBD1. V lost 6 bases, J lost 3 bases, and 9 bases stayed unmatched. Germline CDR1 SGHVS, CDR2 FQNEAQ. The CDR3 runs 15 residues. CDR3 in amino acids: CASRPRRGQDTEAFF. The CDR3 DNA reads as TGTGCCAGCAGGCCCCGCAGGGGGCAGGACACTGAAGCTTTCTTT.

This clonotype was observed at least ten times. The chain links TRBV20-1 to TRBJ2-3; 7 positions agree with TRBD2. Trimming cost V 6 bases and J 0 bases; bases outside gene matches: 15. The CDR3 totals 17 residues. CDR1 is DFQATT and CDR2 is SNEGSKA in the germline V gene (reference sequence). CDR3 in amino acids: CSARTSGRRTSTDTQYF. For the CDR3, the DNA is TGCAGTGCCAGGACTAGTGGGAGACGCACTAGCACAGATACGCAGTATTTT.

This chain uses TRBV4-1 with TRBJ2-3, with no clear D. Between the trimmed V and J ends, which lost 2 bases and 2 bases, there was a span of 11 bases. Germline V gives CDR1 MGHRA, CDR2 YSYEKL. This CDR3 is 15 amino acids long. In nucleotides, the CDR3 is TGCGCCAGCAGCCAATCGGTGGGCCCCACAGATACGCAGTATTTT. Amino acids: CASSQSVGPTDTQYF.

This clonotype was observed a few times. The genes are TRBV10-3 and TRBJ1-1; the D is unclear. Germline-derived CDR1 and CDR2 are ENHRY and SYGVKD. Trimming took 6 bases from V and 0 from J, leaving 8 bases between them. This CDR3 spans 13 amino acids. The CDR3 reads CAISSQLNTEAFF. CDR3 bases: TGTGCCATCAGCTCCCAGCTGAACACTGAAGCTTTCTTT.

CDR3 DNA: TGTGCCACCGGAGGGGAGGGCCACAATGAGCAGTTCTTC. Translation: CATGGEGHNEQFF. The rearrangement links TRBV24-1 to TRBJ2-1; 7 nucleotides agree with TRBD2. CDR1 KGHDR and CDR2 SFDVKD come from the germline V gene. The CDR3 covers 13 residues. V dropped 9 bases and J dropped 5; count of bases not matched to a gene: 6.

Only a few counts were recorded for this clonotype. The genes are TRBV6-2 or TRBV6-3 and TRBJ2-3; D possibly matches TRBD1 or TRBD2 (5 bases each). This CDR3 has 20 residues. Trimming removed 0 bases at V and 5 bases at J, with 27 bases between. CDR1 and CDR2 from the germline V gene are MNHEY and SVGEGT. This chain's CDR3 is CASSYSLSEVSGEGIDTQYF. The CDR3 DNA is TGTGCCAGCAGTTACTCGCTCTCGGAAGTCAGCGGCGAGGGGATAGATACGCAGTATTTT.

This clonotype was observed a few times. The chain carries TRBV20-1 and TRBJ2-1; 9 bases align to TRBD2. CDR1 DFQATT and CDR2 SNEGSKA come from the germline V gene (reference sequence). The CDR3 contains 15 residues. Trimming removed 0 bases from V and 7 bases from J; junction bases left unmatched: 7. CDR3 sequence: CSAREFQAGGNEQFF. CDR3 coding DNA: TGCAGTGCTAGAGAATTCCAAGCGGGAGGTAATGAGCAGTTCTTC.

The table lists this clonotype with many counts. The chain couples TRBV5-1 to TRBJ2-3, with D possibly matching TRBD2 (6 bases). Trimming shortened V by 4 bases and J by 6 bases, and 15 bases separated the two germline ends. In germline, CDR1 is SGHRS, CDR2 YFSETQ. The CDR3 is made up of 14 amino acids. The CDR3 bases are TGCGCCAGCAGCCCCTACTCCGGGAGCGATACGCAGTATTTT. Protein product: CASSPYSGSDTQYF. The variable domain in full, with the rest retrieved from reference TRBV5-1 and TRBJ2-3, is KAGVTQTPRYLIKTRGQQVTLSCSPISGHRSVSWYQQTPGQGLQFLFEYFSETQRNKGNFPGRFSGRQFSNSRSEMNVSTLELGDSALYLCASSPYSGSDTQYFGPGTRLTVL.

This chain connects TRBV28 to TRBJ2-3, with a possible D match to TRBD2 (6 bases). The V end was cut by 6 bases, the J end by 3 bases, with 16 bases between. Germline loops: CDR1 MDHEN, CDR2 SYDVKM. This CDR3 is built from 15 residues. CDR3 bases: TGTGCCAGCAGCCTAGGGACTGCCTGGACAGATACGCAGTATTTT. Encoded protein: CASSLGTAWTDTQYF.

This CDR3 is CASSPHWVPPHNEQFF. The CDR3, as DNA: TGTGCCAGCAGTCCGCATTGGGTACCGCCCCACAATGAGCAGTTCTTC. The chain is built from TRBV27 and TRBJ2-1; D is ambiguous. V lost 5 bases, J lost 5 bases, and 19 bases lay in between. This CDR3 is built from 16 residues. Per germline, CDR1 MNHEY and CDR2 SMNVEV (reference sequence).

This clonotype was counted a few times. The CDR3 is CSARDLRGVSTDTQYF. CDR3 DNA sequence: TGCAGTGCTAGAGATCTGCGGGGAGTAAGCACAGATACGCAGTATTTT. The rearrangement uses TRBV20-1 and TRBJ2-3; perhaps TRBD2 as D (6 bases). In germline, CDR1 is DFQATT, CDR2 SNEGSKA (reference sequence). The CDR3 is 16 amino acids. V lost 0 bases and J lost 0, with 13 bases in between.

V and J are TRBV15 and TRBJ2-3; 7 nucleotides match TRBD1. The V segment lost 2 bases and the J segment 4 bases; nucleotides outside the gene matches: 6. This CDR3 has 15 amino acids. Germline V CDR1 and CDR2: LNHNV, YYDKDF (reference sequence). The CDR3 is CATSRPGQMSDTQYF. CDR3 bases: TGTGCCACCAGCAGACCGGGACAGATGTCAGATACGCAGTATTTT.

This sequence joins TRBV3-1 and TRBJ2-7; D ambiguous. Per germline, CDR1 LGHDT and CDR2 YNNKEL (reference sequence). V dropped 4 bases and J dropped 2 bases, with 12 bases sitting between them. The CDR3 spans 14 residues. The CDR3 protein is CASSRRRSTYEQYF. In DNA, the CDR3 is TGTGCCAGCAGCCGTCGGCGATCAACCTACGAGCAGTACTTC.

The CDR3 sequence: CASRSGTHTDTQYF. The CDR3 DNA reads TGTGCCAGCAGGTCCGGGACCCACACAGATACGCAGTATTTT. The J gene is TRBJ2-3, the V gene TRBV5-6; tentatively, D is TRBD1 or TRBD2 (5 bases each). V was clipped by 5 bases and J by 2 bases, with 12 bases between them. The length of the CDR3 is 14 residues. Germline V gene sequence: CDR1 SGHDT, CDR2 YYEEEE.